This entry lists 3 T cell receptor beta chains sequenced from one sample in a study of siplizumab effects on memory and regulatory T cells. Sequencing was performed with immunoSEQ multiplex PCR; in TCRdb, only in-frame clones are kept and a portion is missing. The repertoire consists of 100,000 to 110,000 clones, with about 94% occurring once and the leading ten covering approximately 1.3%. Sequencing was carried out using non-Treg CD4+ T cells sorted from blood. The receptors come from a human donor in good health.

DNA for the CDR3: TGTGCCAGCAGCACCCAGTCCTGGGGCGAAAAACTGTTTTTT. It yields the protein CASSTQSWGEKLFF. This chain links TRBV9 with TRBJ1-4; a possible D gene is TRBD1 (5 bases). V lost 4 bases and J 8 bases, leaving 15 bases between the germline ends. This CDR3 has 14 residues. CDR1 and CDR2 (germline): SGDLS, YYNGEE.

This clone has just one count. This chain joins TRBV18 and TRBJ2-7; 8 nucleotides agree with TRBD1. Germline loops: CDR1 KGHSH, CDR2 LQKENI. The V gene end was trimmed by 4 bases and the J gene end by 5 bases; junction bases not matched to a gene: 4. This CDR3 comprises 13 residues. The CDR3 bases are TGTGCCAGCTCACAACAACAGGGGGACGAGCAGTACTTC. It translates to CASSQQQGDEQYF.

The J gene is TRBJ2-2, the V gene TRBV5-1; TRBD1 matches 9 bases. Germline V lookup: CDR1 SGHRS, CDR2 YFSETQ. Trimming removed 3 bases from V and 7 bases from J; junction bases left unmatched: 7. This CDR3 region has 15 residues. DNA of the CDR3: TGCGCCAGCAGCTCGAGGACAGGGGAAGGCGGGGAGCTGTTTTTT. It codes for CASSSRTGEGGELFF.